Listed below are T cell receptor beta chains from one sample, sequenced in a study of shared clonotypes between healthy human individuals. Sequenced by immunoSEQ multiplex PCR; TCRdb stores in-frame clones only, minus some. The repertoire holds under 2.5 million clones, about 90% seen once, with about 0.36% in the top ten. Sequenced: naive CD4+ T cells from PBMCs. The receptors stem from a man aged 18 to 29 in good health. Some clones in this sample may be carry-over from other donors' samples. Each CDR3 is given with its conserved first and last residue. D genes are given only for firm matches. Clone size is given for some rows only: seen once, a few or many times, or a class if the clone is expanded.

v_call: TRBV5-1; j_call: TRBJ2-3; d_call: -; cdr3_length: 14; clone_size: -; cdr3_aa: CASSLVGSGDTQYF; cdr3_nt: TGCGCCAGCAGCTTGGTTGGGAGTGGGGATACGCAGTATTTT
v_call: TRBV5-1; j_call: TRBJ1-1; d_call: -; cdr3_length: 14; clone_size: few; cdr3_aa: CASSPDHGGTEAFF; cdr3_nt: TGCGCCAGCAGCCCTGACCATGGTGGTACTGAAGCTTTCTTT
v_call: TRBV10-3; j_call: TRBJ2-2; d_call: TRBD2; cdr3_length: 18; clone_size: -; cdr3_aa: CAIRGEAGGRSNTGELFF; cdr3_nt: TGTGCCATCAGGGGCGAAGCGGGAGGGCGTTCCAACACCGGGGAGCTGTTTTTT
v_call: TRBV7-2; j_call: TRBJ2-3; d_call: -; cdr3_length: 15; clone_size: -; cdr3_aa: CASSPRDRSTDTQYF; cdr3_nt: TGTGCCAGCAGCCCCCGAGACAGATCCACAGATACGCAGTATTTT
v_call: TRBV6-5; j_call: TRBJ2-1; d_call: TRBD2; cdr3_length: 12; clone_size: -; cdr3_aa: CASSRTSGQQFF; cdr3_nt: TGTGCCAGCAGTCGGACTAGCGGGCAGCAGTTCTTC
v_call: TRBV28; j_call: TRBJ2-1; d_call: -; cdr3_length: 18; clone_size: -; cdr3_aa: CASSLFPAAGRPYNEQFF; cdr3_nt: TGTGCCAGCAGTTTATTCCCGGCGGCGGGGAGGCCCTACAATGAGCAGTTCTTC
v_call: TRBV2; j_call: TRBJ1-4; d_call: TRBD1; cdr3_length: 13; clone_size: few; cdr3_aa: CASSRDRGEKLFF; cdr3_nt: TGTGCCAGCAGTCGGGACAGGGGTGAAAAACTGTTTTTT
v_call: TRBV5-5; j_call: TRBJ1-5; d_call: -; cdr3_length: 15; clone_size: -; cdr3_aa: CASSFGGTTGQPQHF; cdr3_nt: TGTGCCAGCAGCTTTGGCGGGACGACGGGTCAGCCCCAGCATTTT
v_call: TRBV28; j_call: TRBJ1-6; d_call: -; cdr3_length: 15; clone_size: -; cdr3_aa: CASSWEVSYNSPLHF; cdr3_nt: TGTGCCAGCAGTTGGGAGGTTTCCTATAATTCACCCCTCCACTTT
v_call: TRBV11-2; j_call: TRBJ2-7; d_call: TRBD1; cdr3_length: 17; clone_size: -; cdr3_aa: CASSLVQGEISSYEQYF; cdr3_nt: TGTGCCAGCAGCTTAGTACAGGGGGAAATAAGCTCCTACGAGCAGTACTTC
v_call: TRBV11-2; j_call: TRBJ2-7; d_call: TRBD2; cdr3_length: 16; clone_size: -; cdr3_aa: CASSSVAGEAPYEQYF; cdr3_nt: TGTGCCAGCAGCAGTGTGGCGGGAGAGGCTCCCTACGAGCAGTACTTC
v_call: TRBV28; j_call: TRBJ2-7; d_call: TRBD1; cdr3_length: 16; clone_size: -; cdr3_aa: CASSWGWDRPSNEQYF; cdr3_nt: TGTGCCAGCAGTTGGGGGTGGGACAGGCCGTCTAACGAGCAGTACTTC
v_call: TRBV9; j_call: TRBJ1-3; d_call: TRBD1; cdr3_length: 13; clone_size: -; cdr3_aa: CASSTGVGNTIYF; cdr3_nt: TGTGCCAGCAGCACAGGGGTTGGAAACACCATATATTTT
v_call: TRBV19; j_call: TRBJ2-3; d_call: -; cdr3_length: 11; clone_size: -; cdr3_aa: CASSIADTQYF; cdr3_nt: TGTGCCAGTAGTATAGCAGATACGCAGTATTTT
v_call: TRBV28; j_call: TRBJ1-2; d_call: TRBD1; cdr3_length: 15; clone_size: few; cdr3_aa: CASSVPGQGNYGYTF; cdr3_nt: TGTGCCAGCAGTGTGCCGGGACAGGGTAACTATGGCTACACCTTC
v_call: TRBV21-1; j_call: TRBJ1-2; d_call: -; cdr3_length: 14; clone_size: -; cdr3_aa: CASSKSDTGNGYTF; cdr3_nt: TGTGCCAGCAGCAAATCCGATACAGGGAATGGCTACACCTTC